This TCR beta chain was identified during a study of regulatory dendritic cells for organ transplantation. Turning to this clone: Its matching antigen is unknown.

Sorted T cells were CFSE-labeled and cultured 4 to 5 days with allogeneic regulatory or mature dendritic cells at 1:10. CD4+ or CD8+ T cells were sorted as naive CD45RA+ or memory CD45RO+. The CDR3 runs 16 residues. The V segment lost 3 bases and the J segment 0 bases; nucleotides outside the gene matches: 5. Germline values: CDR1 SGHVS, CDR2 FNYEAQ. Study-wide results and caveats: Regulatory dendritic cells appeared to expand memory CD8+ clones less than mature ones. Considerable individual heterogeneity was seen in alloreactive memory CD8+ T cells. Naive CD4+ and CD8+ repertoires were highly diverse; memory CD8+ was most oligoclonal.

Some clones are missing from TCRdb's copy, which holds only in-frame ones; the method was immunoSEQ multiplex PCR. The table shows 9,500 to 15,000 clones, with about three fifths occurring only once. This chain links TRBV7-6 with TRBJ1-1; 9 bases line up with TRBD1. The sequence came from a human donor in good health. Input material: naive CD8+ T cells from blood cultured with dendritic cells. Indicated subset: CD45RA+ naive T cells. The DNA of the CDR3 is TGTGCCAGCAGCTTCGGGACAGGGCTGATGAACACTGAAGCTTTCTTT. This encodes CASSFGTGLMNTEAFF.